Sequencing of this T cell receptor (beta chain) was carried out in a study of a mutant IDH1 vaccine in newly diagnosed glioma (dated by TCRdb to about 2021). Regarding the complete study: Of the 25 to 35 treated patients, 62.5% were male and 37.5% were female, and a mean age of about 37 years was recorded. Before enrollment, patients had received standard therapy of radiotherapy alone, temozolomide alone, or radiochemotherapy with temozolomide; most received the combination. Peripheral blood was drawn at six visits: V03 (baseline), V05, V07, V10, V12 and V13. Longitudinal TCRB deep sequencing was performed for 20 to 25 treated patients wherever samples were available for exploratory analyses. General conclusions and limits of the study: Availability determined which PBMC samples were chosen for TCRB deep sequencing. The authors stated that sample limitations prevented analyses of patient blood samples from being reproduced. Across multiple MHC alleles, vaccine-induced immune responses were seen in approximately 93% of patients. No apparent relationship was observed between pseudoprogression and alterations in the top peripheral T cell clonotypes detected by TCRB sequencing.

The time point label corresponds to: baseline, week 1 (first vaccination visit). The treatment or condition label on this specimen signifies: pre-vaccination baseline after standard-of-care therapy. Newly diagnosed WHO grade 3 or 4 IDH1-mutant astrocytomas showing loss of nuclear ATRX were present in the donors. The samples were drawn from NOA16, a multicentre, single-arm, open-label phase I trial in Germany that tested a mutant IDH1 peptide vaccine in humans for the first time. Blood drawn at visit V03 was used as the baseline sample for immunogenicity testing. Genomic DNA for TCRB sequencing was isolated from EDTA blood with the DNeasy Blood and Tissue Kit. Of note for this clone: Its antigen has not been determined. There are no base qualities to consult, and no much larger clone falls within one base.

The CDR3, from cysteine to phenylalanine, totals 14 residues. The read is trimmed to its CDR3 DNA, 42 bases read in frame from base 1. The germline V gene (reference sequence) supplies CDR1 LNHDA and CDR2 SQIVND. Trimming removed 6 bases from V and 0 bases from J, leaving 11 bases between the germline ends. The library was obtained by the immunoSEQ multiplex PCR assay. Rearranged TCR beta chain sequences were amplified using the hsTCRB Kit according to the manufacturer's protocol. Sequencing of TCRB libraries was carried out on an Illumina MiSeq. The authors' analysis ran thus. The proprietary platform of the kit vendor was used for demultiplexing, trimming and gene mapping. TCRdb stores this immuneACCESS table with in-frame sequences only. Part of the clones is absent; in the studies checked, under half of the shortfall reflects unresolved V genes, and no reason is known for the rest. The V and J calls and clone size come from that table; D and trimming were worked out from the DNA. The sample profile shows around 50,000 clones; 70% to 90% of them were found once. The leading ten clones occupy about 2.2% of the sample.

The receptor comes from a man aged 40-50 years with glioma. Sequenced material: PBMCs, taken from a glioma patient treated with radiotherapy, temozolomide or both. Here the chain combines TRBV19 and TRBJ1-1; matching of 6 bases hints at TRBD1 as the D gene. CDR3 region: CASRLDRMNTEAFF. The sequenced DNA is TGTGCCAGTAGATTAGACAGGATGAACACTGAAGCTTTCTTT.